The entry below describes one T cell receptor (beta chain). What it recognizes is unknown. MiXCR was run by TCRdb on the reads, yielding one entry per CDR3 protein. The sample has tens of thousands of distinct CDR3 sequences, around 34% seen once; the top ten hold around three quarters. CDR1 is MNHNS and CDR2 is SASEGT in the germline V gene. The length of the CDR3 is 13 residues. V was cut by 6 bases and J by 9 bases, with 15 bases left in between. The sample originates from a study of T cell repertoires in cytomegalovirus infection. The receptor was isolated from a human donor in good health (CMV status not recorded). Some clones in this sample may be carry-over from other donors' samples. The J gene is TRBJ1-5, the V gene TRBV6-1; tentative D call: TRBD1 (5 bases). Sample: PBMCs, sequenced either directly or after in vitro stimulation (not recorded which). The CDR3 bases are TGTGCCAGCAGCGGAACCGCAGGGCCGCCCCAGCATTTT. It translates to CASSGTAGPPQHF.